Each of the 25 T cell receptor beta chains below was sequenced from the same sample in a study of T cells expressing NK-cell markers. Each CDR3 protein gets one entry in TCRdb, which reprocessed the 5' RACE reads and gives no DNA. The specimen's table records fewer than 550,000 distinct CDR3 sequences. Source material: blood T cells: a sorted CD56 or NKG2C T cell subset, CD4+ or CD8+ T cells, or bulk PBMC T cells (not recorded which). These receptor sequences come from a woman aged 50 to 65 in good health.

This chain uses TRBV29-1 with TRBJ2-2; TCRdb's D gene call, TRBD1, goes unchecked for lack of DNA. From germline, CDR1 is SQVTM and CDR2 ANQGSEA. The CDR3 is 13 amino acids. Here the CDR3 reads CSVVTGKAGELFF.

This rearrangement joins TRBV9 to TRBJ2-2; without DNA, the TCRdb call of TRBD2 cannot be checked. The CDR3 has 15 residues. CDR1 is SGDLS, CDR2 YYNGEE, per germline. Here the CDR3 reads CASSGRTSGSGELFF. Supplemented by reference TRBV9 and TRBJ2-2, the full variable domain reads DSGVTQTPKHLITATGQRVTLRCSPRSGDLSVYWYQQSLDQGLQFLIQYYNGEERAKGNILERFSAQQFPDLHSELNLSSLELGDSALYFCASSGRTSGSGELFFGEGSRLTVL.

The V call is TRBV6-6, the J call TRBJ2-1; the D call of TRBD2 rests on TCRdb alone, since no DNA is present to check it. In germline, CDR1 is MNHNY, CDR2 SVGAGI (reference sequence). The CDR3 totals 13 residues. The CDR3 is CASSTPGLEEQFF.

V usage is TRBV12-3 or TRBV12-4 and J usage is TRBJ2-7; TCRdb gives TRBD2 as the D gene, but with no DNA this cannot be confirmed. The CDR3 loop spans 14 amino acids. CDR3 region: CASRAGVGSYEQYF.

J is TRBJ1-1 and V is TRBV12-5; TCRdb's D gene call, TRBD1, goes unchecked for lack of DNA. The CDR3 is 14 amino acids. Per germline, CDR1 LGHNT and CDR2 FRNRAP. CDR3 protein: CASGFTLGNTEAFF.

This chain joins TRBV20-1 and TRBJ1-2; there is no DNA to check the TCRdb D call of TRBD1. The CDR3 spans 15 residues. Germline V gives CDR1 DFQATT, CDR2 SNEGSKA (reference sequence). CDR3 amino acids: CSASESGGTNYGYTF.

The chain links TRBV24-1 to TRBJ2-4; no DNA is available, so the TRBD1 call from TCRdb remains unchecked. CDR1 is KGHDR, CDR2 SFDVKD, per germline. The length of the CDR3 is 16 residues. CDR3 loop: CATSDSGTGKGYIQYF.

V gene TRBV29-1 combines with J gene TRBJ2-1; the D call of TRBD2 rests on TCRdb alone, since no DNA is present to check it. Germline V lookup: CDR1 SQVTM, CDR2 ANQGSEA. The CDR3 is made up of 18 amino acids. This chain's CDR3 is CSVSRLAGGGLAYNEQFF.

V gene TRBV5-1 combines with J gene TRBJ1-2; TCRdb returns TRBD1, unconfirmable since there is no DNA. The CDR3 runs to 14 residues. The germline V gene has CDR1 SGHRS and CDR2 YFSETQ. CDR3 in amino acids: CASSLNRVGHGYTF.

This chain links TRBV12-3 or TRBV12-4 with TRBJ1-1; the D gene TCRdb calls, TRBD1, cannot be checked with no DNA. This CDR3 region has 15 residues. This CDR3 reads CATLSGTPGNTEAFF.

This chain joins TRBV20-1 and TRBJ1-5. The CDR3 loop spans 17 amino acids. Germline V gene lookup returns CDR1 DFQATT and CDR2 SNEGSKA (reference sequence). CDR3 in amino acids: CSARDGRRALGNQPQHF.

This chain connects TRBV20-1 to TRBJ2-1; TCRdb's assignment of TRBD2 cannot be checked, as there is no DNA. CDR3 length equals 18 residues. Germline assignment: CDR1 DFQATT and CDR2 SNEGSKA (reference sequence). CDR3: CSARDGTSGRVFYNEQFF.

The gene calls are TRBV30 and TRBJ1-1; no DNA is available, so the TRBD1 call from TCRdb remains unchecked. Germline CDR1 reads GTSNPN; CDR2 reads SVGIG (reference sequence). The CDR3 totals 13 residues. The CDR3 sequence is CAWSRGSVAEAFF.

V and J are TRBV5-1 and TRBJ1-4. This CDR3 has 15 residues. Germline CDR1 reads SGHRS; CDR2 reads YFSETQ. CDR3 protein: CASSRSDGVNEKLFF.

The chain carries TRBV5-1 and TRBJ2-3. Germline V lookup: CDR1 SGHRS, CDR2 YFSETQ. This CDR3 has 15 amino acids. CDR3 residues: CASSLDRGLADTQYF.

The chain couples TRBV7-2 to TRBJ1-1; TCRdb's D call of TRBD1 is untestable without DNA. Germline V gives CDR1 SGHTA, CDR2 FQGNSA. CDR3 length equals 13 residues. CDR3 loop: CASSYHRGTEAFF.

The gene calls are TRBV12-5 and TRBJ1-3; lacking DNA, the TRBD1 call made by TCRdb goes unchecked. CDR1 is LGHNT and CDR2 is FRNRAP in the germline V gene. This CDR3 is built from 15 residues. The chain's CDR3 is CASGPRGGSGNTIYF.

J is TRBJ2-3 and V is TRBV7-6. The CDR3 length is 14 residues. CDR1 SGHVS and CDR2 FNYEAQ come from the germline V gene. CDR3 sequence reads: CASSFFEATDTQYF.

The rearrangement uses TRBV12-3 or TRBV12-4 and TRBJ1-5; TCRdb indicates TRBD1, and absent DNA this call remains unverified. This CDR3 spans 15 amino acids. This CDR3 is CASSFGGMGNQPQHF.

The CDR3 region is CASSESTNYGYTF. The rearrangement uses TRBV10-1 and TRBJ1-2. Per the germline V gene, CDR1 is WNHNN and CDR2 is SYGVQD (reference sequence). The CDR3 has 13 amino acids.

The gene calls are TRBV29-1 and TRBJ2-3; with no DNA, the TCRdb D assignment of TRBD1 cannot be verified. Germline loops: CDR1 SQVTM, CDR2 ANQGSEA. This CDR3 spans 18 amino acids. Here the CDR3 reads CSVEEIQPRVAGTDTQYF.

The chain employs TRBV6-2 or TRBV6-3 and TRBJ2-1; TCRdb reports TRBD2, a call that lacks DNA to check it against. The CDR3 is made up of 14 amino acids. Germline lookup yields CDR1 MNHEY and CDR2 SVGEGT. The CDR3 sequence is CASSSYSGRNEQFF.

The V call is TRBV20-1, the J call TRBJ2-3; TCRdb calls TRBD1, which cannot be checked without DNA. Germline loops: CDR1 DFQATT, CDR2 SNEGSKA (reference sequence). The CDR3 is made up of 15 amino acids. CDR3 residues: CSARGPPLNTDTQYF.

V usage is TRBV12-3 or TRBV12-4 and J usage is TRBJ1-5; TCRdb indicates TRBD1, and absent DNA this call remains unverified. The CDR3 has 14 residues. The chain's CDR3 is CASSKPGQYQPQHF.

The chain has TRBV4-1 and TRBJ2-2; TCRdb proposes TRBD1, but this gene call is untestable without DNA. Germline CDR1 reads MGHRA; CDR2 reads YSYEKL. This CDR3 contains 15 residues. The CDR3 here is CASSQDRVGLGELFF.